What follows are 29 T cell receptor beta chains derived from one specimen sequenced in a study of monozygotic twins with inflammatory bowel disease. Reprocessing the 5' RACE reads, TCRdb reports a single entry for every CDR3 protein and omits DNA. The sample includes approximately 380,000 distinct CDR3 sequences. Specimen: blood. These receptors were collected from a human donor with ulcerative colitis or Crohn's disease, or a healthy co-twin of an affected twin (not recorded which).

This chain uses TRBV7-2 with TRBJ2-2; TCRdb outputs TRBD2, but without DNA this stays unchecked. The CDR3 has 21 residues. Germline V gives CDR1 SGHTA, CDR2 FQGNSA. This CDR3 reads CASSLAGPRTSGVPWTGELFF.

This chain uses TRBV11-2 with TRBJ2-7; checking the TCRdb D call of TRBD1 is not possible without DNA. Germline CDR1 and CDR2: SGHAT and FQNNGV. The CDR3 runs to 14 residues. Here the CDR3 reads CASTIAGVSYEQYF.

The CDR3 loop reads CASSQDAVGGNLYGYTF. J is TRBJ1-2 and V is TRBV4-3. The CDR3 extends over 17 amino acids. Germline V lookup: CDR1 LGHNA, CDR2 YSLEER.

This chain connects TRBV20-1 to TRBJ2-3; checking the TCRdb D call of TRBD2 is not possible without DNA. CDR3 size: 15 residues. CDR1 is DFQATT, CDR2 SNEGSKA, per germline (reference sequence). CDR3 in amino acids: CSARDAGITRNTQYF.

The chain joins TRBV18 to TRBJ2-3. The germline V gene encodes CDR1 KGHSH and CDR2 LQKENI. The CDR3 is 14 residues long. The CDR3: CASSPQAFTDTQYF.

The chain has TRBV6-2 or TRBV6-3 and TRBJ2-7; TCRdb reports TRBD1, a call that lacks DNA to check it against. The CDR3 is 12 residues long. Germline V gene lookup returns CDR1 MNHEY and CDR2 SVGEGT. The CDR3 sequence is CASTDRGFEQYF.

J is TRBJ2-3 and V is TRBV7-2; lacking DNA, the TRBD2 call made by TCRdb goes unchecked. CDR1 SGHTA and CDR2 FQGNSA come from the germline V gene. This CDR3 has 16 residues. CDR3 region: CASSPRTSGAAVTQYF. Together with reference TRBV7-2 and TRBJ2-3, the CDR3 gives the full variable domain: GAGVSQSPSNKVTEKGKDVELRCDPISGHTALYWYRQSLGQGLEFLIYFQGNSAPDKSGLPSDRFSAERTGGSVSTLTIQRTQQEDSAVYLCASSPRTSGAAVTQYFGPGTRLTVL.

The J gene is TRBJ2-1, the V gene TRBV6-1; lacking DNA, the TRBD1 call made by TCRdb goes unchecked. The CDR3 totals 15 residues. CDR1 is MNHNS and CDR2 is SASEGT in the germline V gene. The CDR3 is CASSEPGRIQDEQFF.

The rearrangement links TRBV24-1 to TRBJ2-7; the D call of TRBD1 rests on TCRdb alone, since no DNA is present to check it. Germline lookup yields CDR1 KGHDR and CDR2 SFDVKD. The CDR3 runs to 13 residues. CDR3 protein: CATSDSTGDEQYF.

V usage is TRBV12-3 or TRBV12-4 and J usage is TRBJ2-3; TCRdb names TRBD1, which stays unverified in the absence of DNA. The CDR3 consists of 14 residues. The CDR3 protein is CASMGGFRADTQYF.

The chain uses TRBV5-1 and TRBJ2-7; with no DNA, the TCRdb D assignment of TRBD1 cannot be verified. Germline-derived CDR1 and CDR2 are SGHRS and YFSETQ. The CDR3 spans 16 residues. CDR3 loop: CASSLNPGDASGEQYF.

This chain connects TRBV12-3 or TRBV12-4 to TRBJ2-1; TCRdb designates TRBD1, a call that cannot be tested without DNA. This CDR3 has 16 residues. The CDR3 reads CASSLAPAGRYNEQFF.

This CDR3 reads CSAPRQSPNSPLHF. The rearrangement links TRBV20-1 to TRBJ1-6. Per germline, CDR1 DFQATT and CDR2 SNEGSKA (reference sequence). The CDR3 covers 14 residues.

The chain links TRBV15 to TRBJ1-5; TCRdb proposes TRBD1, but this gene call is untestable without DNA. Germline CDR1 reads LNHNV; CDR2 reads YYDKDF (reference sequence). The CDR3 has 16 amino acids. The CDR3 spells CATSRDRGVQNQPQHF.

The chain has TRBV7-2 and TRBJ2-7; TCRdb's D gene call, TRBD1, goes unchecked for lack of DNA. The length of the CDR3 is 16 residues. Looked up from germline, CDR1 is SGHTA and CDR2 is FQGNSA. CDR3 in amino acids: CASSPQTGPGLYEQYF.

CDR3 region: CSARVISSHNEQFF. This chain uses TRBV20-1 with TRBJ2-1. CDR1 DFQATT and CDR2 SNEGSKA come from the germline V gene (reference sequence). The CDR3 spans 14 residues.

The chain links TRBV5-4 to TRBJ2-4; the D call of TRBD1 rests on TCRdb alone, since no DNA is present to check it. The CDR3 is 16 residues long. Germline CDR1 and CDR2: SGHNT and YYREEE (reference sequence). CDR3 sequence reads: CASSLDLQGSRNIQYF.

The V gene is TRBV18, the J gene TRBJ2-6; absent DNA, TCRdb's TRBD2 call cannot be checked. This CDR3 comprises 16 residues. Germline CDR1 and CDR2: KGHSH and LQKENI. CDR3 amino acids: CASSPRQGTGANVLTF.

The rearrangement links TRBV7-3 to TRBJ2-2; absent DNA, TCRdb's TRBD1 call cannot be checked. The CDR3 consists of 14 residues. Per germline, CDR1 SGHTA and CDR2 FQGTGA. The CDR3 loop is CASRGNREAGELFF.

The chain is built from TRBV6-5 and TRBJ2-5. CDR1 and CDR2 from the germline V gene are MNHEY and SVGAGI. CDR3 size: 15 residues. The CDR3 spells CASSYKAWRQETQYF.

The V gene is TRBV27, the J gene TRBJ2-7. The CDR3 covers 14 residues. The germline V gene has CDR1 MNHEY and CDR2 SMNVEV (reference sequence). CDR3 sequence reads: CASSLSGSRYEQYF.

V gene TRBV6-2 or TRBV6-3 combines with J gene TRBJ1-1; TCRdb calls TRBD1, which cannot be checked without DNA. From germline, CDR1 is MNHEY and CDR2 SVGEGT. This CDR3 contains 14 residues. Here the CDR3 reads CASSYRGPNTEAFF.

The CDR3 loop reads CASSSQTGGAYGYTF. This chain joins TRBV7-2 and TRBJ1-2; TCRdb names TRBD1, which stays unverified in the absence of DNA. The CDR3 contains 15 residues. Germline CDR1 and CDR2: SGHTA and FQGNSA.

The chain is built from TRBV5-1 and TRBJ2-3; no DNA is available, so the TRBD1 call from TCRdb remains unchecked. The CDR3 totals 14 residues. The V gene's germline CDR1 is SGHRS and CDR2 YFSETQ. The CDR3 sequence is CASSFSGFTDTQYF.

This chain links TRBV3-1 with TRBJ1-1. This CDR3 is built from 14 residues. Looked up from germline, CDR1 is LGHDT and CDR2 is YNNKEL (reference sequence). The CDR3 is CASSRLQTNTEAFF.

The genes are TRBV4-2 and TRBJ2-5; with no DNA, the TCRdb D assignment of TRBD2 cannot be verified. There are 15 residues in the CDR3. Per the germline V gene, CDR1 is LGHNA and CDR2 is YNFKEQ. The CDR3 protein is CASSPAGLVQETQYF.

The rearrangement uses TRBV6-5 and TRBJ2-5; TCRdb selects TRBD2, and the lack of DNA leaves this call unchecked. This CDR3 is built from 15 residues. Germline CDR1 is MNHEY and CDR2 is SVGAGI. The CDR3 here is CASSYLAGYQETQYF.

The rearrangement joins TRBV11-2 to TRBJ1-2. The CDR3 covers 13 residues. Looked up from germline, CDR1 is SGHAT and CDR2 is FQNNGV. The CDR3: CASSLDTGYGYTF.

This chain links TRBV29-1 with TRBJ2-7; the D call from TCRdb, TRBD1, cannot be confirmed without DNA. This CDR3 has 14 residues. Germline V gene data show CDR1 as SQVTM and CDR2 as ANQGSEA. CDR3 sequence reads: CSLLTGAPSGEQYF.